This T cell receptor (beta chain) was sequenced in a study of shared clonotypes between healthy human individuals. Remarks on this clone: The antigen is undetermined.

Study-wide findings and caveats: How much donors shared clonotypes was expected to be affected by sequencing depth. When naive CD4 clonotypes were compared across a few donors, about 4.8% were shared.

Deep-level assay runs were performed. Only in-frame clones appear in the TCRdb table, and some are missing; sequencing was by immunoSEQ multiplex PCR. This table has a few million clones, around 90% appearing once. The CDR3 is 16 residues long. Germline CDR1 is KGHSH and CDR2 is LQKENI. V gave up 6 bases and J gave up 1 base; unmatched junction bases: 8. This TCR came from a man aged 18 to 35 in good health. The sample was naive CD4+ T cells sorted from blood. The subset here: CD45RA+ positively selected. The chain couples TRBV18 to TRBJ2-2, with 7 bases fitting TRBD1. The CDR3 protein is CASSLNRGKNTGELFF. CDR3 nucleotides: TGTGCCAGCTCGCTCAACAGGGGAAAGAACACCGGGGAGCTGTTTTTT.